This TCR beta chain was found in a study of a mutant IDH1 vaccine in newly diagnosed glioma. Study-wide results and limits: The authors found pseudoprogression apparently unrelated to changes in top peripheral T cell clonotypes.

Sequenced by immunoSEQ multiplex PCR; TCRdb stores in-frame clones only, minus some. The repertoire has about 90,000 clones, nearly 90% of them found once; the top ten carry 0.6% to 0.95%. This clone was counted only a few times. Its specificity is not known. Other DNA sequences within the sample encode an identical CDR3. The germline V gene has CDR1 MNHEY and CDR2 SVGAGI. V lost 2 bases, J lost 5 bases, and 7 bases lay in between. The CDR3 runs to 13 residues. As for time point: week 47, end of study. The content of each vaccine dose was 300 ug of mutant IDH1 20-mer peptide, and topical imiquimod accompanied it.

The clonotype originates from a woman aged 50 to 60 with glioma. The material was PBMCs, obtained from a glioma patient whose treatment included an IDH1 peptide vaccine. The V and J genes are TRBV6-5 and TRBJ1-5; D not certain. The CDR3 sequence: CASSYRGDQPQHF. The CDR3 DNA reads TGTGCCAGCAGTTACCGGGGAGATCAGCCCCAGCATTTT.